This entry concerns a single T cell receptor (beta chain). Only in-frame clones appear in the TCRdb table, and some are missing; sequencing was by immunoSEQ multiplex PCR. The data contain fewer than 140,000 clones, 90% of them seen just once; the ten biggest clones take up 0.4% to 0.6%. This record comes from a study of OX40 agonist ivuxolimab in advanced cancers. J lost 1 base, V lost 6 bases, and 4 bases had no gene match. The CDR3 has 14 amino acids. CDR1 and CDR2 (germline): SEHNR, FQNEAQ (reference sequence). The TCR was taken from an adult with an advanced solid tumor such as melanoma, head and neck, liver or kidney cancer. The V and J genes are TRBV7-9 and TRBJ2-5; TRBD1 matches at 8 bases. Source: CD4+ or CD8+ T cells sorted from blood, taken in a trial of the OX40 agonist ivuxolimab. In DNA, the CDR3 is TGTGCCAGCAGTATGACAGGGGCCCAAGAGACCCAGTACTTC. Translation gives CASSMTGAQETQYF.